The rows below give T cell receptor beta chains drawn from one sample of a study of blood T cell repertoires in COVID-19. Here immunoSEQ multiplex PCR was the method, and the copy in TCRdb shows in-frame clones only, minus some. The data show about 400,000 clones, 70% to 90% seen once. Sequenced input: PBMCs or T cells enriched from blood (not recorded which). Receptors were obtained from a man aged 40-49 years in a cohort exposed to, infected with or recovered from COVID-19 (not recorded which). Each CDR3 is given with its conserved first and last residue. Each record gives: D gene, V gene, J gene, clone size, CDR3 DNA, CDR3 protein. D genes are given only for firm matches. For some rows the clone size is stated as once, few or many, or as a class when expanded; others skip it.

TRBD1	TRBV6-4	TRBJ2-3	NA	TGTGCCAGCAGCGGGACAGGGGGCACAGATACGCAGTATTTT	CASSGTGGTDTQYF
NA	TRBV7-9	TRBJ1-3	NA	TGTGCCAGCAGCCTACAGGGTGGTGGAAACACCATATATTTT	CASSLQGGGNTIYF
NA	TRBV28	TRBJ1-1	once	TGTGCCAGCAGCGGGCCCAGGGGAAACACTGAAGCTTTCTTT	CASSGPRGNTEAFF
TRBD1	TRBV2	TRBJ1-4	NA	TGTGCCAGCAGGGCGGGACAGCTTGAGCATAATGAAAAACTGTTTTTT	CASRAGQLEHNEKLFF
TRBD1	TRBV6-5	TRBJ2-2	NA	TGTGCCAGCAGATCACAGGGGCCGGGGGAGCTGTTTTTT	CASRSQGPGELFF
NA	TRBV27	TRBJ2-7	NA	TGTGCCAGCAGTTTTAGGGCGGGAAATTACGAGCAGTACTTC	CASSFRAGNYEQYF
TRBD2	TRBV7-3	TRBJ2-5	NA	TGTGCCAGCAGCGCGGGACTAGCGGGAGGAGAGACCCAGTACTTC	CASSAGLAGGETQYF
NA	TRBV7-8	TRBJ2-1	NA	TGTGCCAGCAGCCCCCATTACAATGAGCAGTTCTTC	CASSPHYNEQFF
NA	TRBV28	TRBJ1-6	NA	TGTGCCAGCACCAGGGTGGGATTCTCACCCCTCCACTTT	CASTRVGFSPLHF
NA	TRBV11-3	TRBJ2-7	NA	TGTGCCAGCAGCTTAGGTTCTCTCAGCGAGCAGTACTTC	CASSLGSLSEQYF
TRBD2	TRBV5-1	TRBJ2-5	NA	TGCGCCAGCAGCTTGGCGAAGTTAGCCCCGACTAGCGGGAGGGCCAGACAAGAGACCCAGTACTTC	CASSLAKLAPTSGRARQETQYF